This T cell receptor (beta chain) was obtained from a study of blood T cell repertoires in COVID-19. The data were produced by immunoSEQ multiplex PCR, yet TCRdb's version contains in-frame clones alone and is incomplete. The data show approximately 250,000 clones, more than 80% seen once. Germline V gene data show CDR1 as MDHEN and CDR2 as SYDVKM. The V gene end was trimmed by 7 bases and the J gene end by 6 bases; junction bases not matched to a gene: 8. The CDR3 consists of 14 residues. The chain joins TRBV28 to TRBJ1-5; the match to TRBD1 covers 8 bases. Sequencing was performed on PBMCs or T cells enriched from blood (not recorded which). The clonotype originates from a young woman with acute COVID-19. The CDR3 DNA reads TGTGCCAGCATCGAGCAGGGGGCAGGTCAGCCCCAGCATTTT. Translation: CASIEQGAGQPQHF.